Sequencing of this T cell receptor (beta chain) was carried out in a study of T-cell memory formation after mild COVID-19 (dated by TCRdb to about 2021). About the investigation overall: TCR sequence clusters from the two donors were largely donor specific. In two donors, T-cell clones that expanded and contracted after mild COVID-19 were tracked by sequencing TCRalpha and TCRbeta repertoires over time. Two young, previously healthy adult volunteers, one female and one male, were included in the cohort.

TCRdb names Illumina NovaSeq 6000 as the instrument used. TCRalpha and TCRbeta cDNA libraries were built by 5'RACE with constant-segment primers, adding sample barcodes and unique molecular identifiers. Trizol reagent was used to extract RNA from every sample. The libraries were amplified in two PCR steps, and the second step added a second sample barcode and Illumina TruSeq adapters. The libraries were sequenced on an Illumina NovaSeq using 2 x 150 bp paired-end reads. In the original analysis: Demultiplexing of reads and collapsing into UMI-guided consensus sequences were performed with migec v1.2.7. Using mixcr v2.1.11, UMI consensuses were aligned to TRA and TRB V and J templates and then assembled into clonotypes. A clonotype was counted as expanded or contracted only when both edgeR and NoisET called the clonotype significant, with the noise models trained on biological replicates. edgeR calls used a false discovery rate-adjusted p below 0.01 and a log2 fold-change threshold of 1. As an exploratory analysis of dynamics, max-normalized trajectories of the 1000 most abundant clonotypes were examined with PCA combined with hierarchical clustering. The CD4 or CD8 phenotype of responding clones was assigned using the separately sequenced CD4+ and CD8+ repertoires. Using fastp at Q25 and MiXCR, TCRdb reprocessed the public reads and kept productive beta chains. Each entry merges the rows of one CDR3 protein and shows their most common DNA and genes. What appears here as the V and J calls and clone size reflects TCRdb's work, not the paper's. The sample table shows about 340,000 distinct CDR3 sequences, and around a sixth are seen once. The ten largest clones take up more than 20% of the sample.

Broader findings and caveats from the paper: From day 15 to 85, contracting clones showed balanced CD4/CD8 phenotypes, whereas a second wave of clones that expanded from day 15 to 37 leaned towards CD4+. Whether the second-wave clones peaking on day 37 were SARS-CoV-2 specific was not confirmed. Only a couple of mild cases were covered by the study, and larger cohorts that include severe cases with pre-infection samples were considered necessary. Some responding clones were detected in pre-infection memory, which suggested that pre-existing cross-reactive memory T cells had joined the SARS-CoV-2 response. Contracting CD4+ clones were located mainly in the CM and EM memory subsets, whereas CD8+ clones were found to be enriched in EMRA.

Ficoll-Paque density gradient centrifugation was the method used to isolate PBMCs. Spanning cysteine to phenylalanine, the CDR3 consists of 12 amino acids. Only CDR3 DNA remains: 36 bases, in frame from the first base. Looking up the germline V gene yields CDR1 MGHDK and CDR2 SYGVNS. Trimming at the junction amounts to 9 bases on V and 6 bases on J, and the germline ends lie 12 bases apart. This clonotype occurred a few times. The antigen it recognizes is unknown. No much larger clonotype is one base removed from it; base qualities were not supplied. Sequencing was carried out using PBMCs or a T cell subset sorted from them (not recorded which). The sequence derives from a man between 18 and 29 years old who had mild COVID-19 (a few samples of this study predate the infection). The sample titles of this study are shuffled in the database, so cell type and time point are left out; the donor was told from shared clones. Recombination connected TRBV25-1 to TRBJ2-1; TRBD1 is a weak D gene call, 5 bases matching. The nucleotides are TGTGCCAGTGCTGTAGGGGTCAATGAGCAGTTCTTC. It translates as CASAVGVNEQFF.